These T cell receptor beta chains were read from a single sample in a study of cytomegalovirus exposure and HLA in healthy donors. Assay: immunoSEQ multiplex PCR; the TCRdb copy retains only in-frame clones and omits some. The table includes around 210,000 clones, just under 80% detected once. The sequencing input was PBMCs. The origin of the receptors is a boy under 18 in good health and CMV-seronegative. Both conserved end residues are part of each CDR3. D genes are given only for firm matches. The listing skips clone size in some rows; elsewhere it reads once, few, many or a size class.

J gene | clone size | D gene | V gene | CDR3 DNA | CDR3 protein
TRBJ2-5 | - | - | TRBV5-1 | TGCGCCAGCAGCTCCAGCCAAGAGACCCAGTACTTC | CASSSSQETQYF
TRBJ2-7 | - | - | TRBV10-2 | TGCGCCAGCAGTGAGAACAGGAACTACGAGCAGTACTTC | CASSENRNYEQYF
TRBJ2-7 | few | TRBD1 | TRBV2 | TGTGCCACCGACAGGGAATTTGACGAGCAGTACTTC | CATDREFDEQYF
TRBJ2-7 | - | - | TRBV30 | TGTGCCTGGGAGTGGACAGCCTCCCTGGGCGAGCAGTACTTC | CAWEWTASLGEQYF
TRBJ1-1 | - | TRBD1 | TRBV7-2 | TGTGCCAGCAGCTTGAACAGGGGACACACTGAAGCTTTCTTT | CASSLNRGHTEAFF
TRBJ2-2 | - | - | TRBV5-8 | TGTGCCAGCCAAATCAGGCCGAACACCGGGGAGCTGTTTTTT | CASQIRPNTGELFF
TRBJ2-7 | - | - | TRBV5-1 | TGCGCCAGCAGCTTGGCCGCTAGCTCTTCCTACGAGCAGTACTTC | CASSLAASSSYEQYF
TRBJ2-7 | - | TRBD2 | TRBV18 | TGTGCCAGCTCACCCGGACTAGCGGGAGTTTACGAGCAGTACTTC | CASSPGLAGVYEQYF
TRBJ1-5 | - | - | TRBV6-1 | TGTGCCAGCCTAAGACACCTTGGTCAGCCCCAGCATTTT | CASLRHLGQPQHF
TRBJ2-1 | - | TRBD2 | TRBV11-2 | TGTGCCAGCAGGCGACCGGCTAGCGGGGGGGGCAGGGTTGGCAATGAGCAGTTCTTC | CASRRPASGGGRVGNEQFF
TRBJ2-1 | - | TRBD2 | TRBV5-4 | TGTGCCAGCAGCTTCCGACTAGCGGCCTCCCTCAATGAGCAGTTCTTC | CASSFRLAASLNEQFF
TRBJ2-1 | - | TRBD2 | TRBV27 | TGTGCCGCGAGAATAGATGGCGGGCGACCGACTAGCGGCTACAATGAGCAGTTCTTC | CAARIDGGRPTSGYNEQFF
TRBJ2-1 | - | - | TRBV30 | TGTGCCTGGATTAGGGGATCCGACGATGAGCAGTTCTTC | CAWIRGSDDEQFF
TRBJ2-1 | - | - | TRBV20-1 | TGCAGTGCTAGCAGGTACAATGAGCAGTTCTTC | CSASRYNEQFF
TRBJ1-1 | - | - | TRBV19 | TGTGCCAGTAATGACTTAATGAACACTGAAGCTTTCTTT | CASNDLMNTEAFF
TRBJ2-7 | - | TRBD2 | TRBV5-4 | TGTGCCAGCAGCCCCGAGGGCGGGGGGACGCACGAGCAGTACTTC | CASSPEGGGTHEQYF
TRBJ2-1 | - | TRBD1 | TRBV5-1 | TGCGCCAGCAGCTCGTGGGACAGGGGGATCGGCAATGAGCAGTTCTTC | CASSSWDRGIGNEQFF
TRBJ1-1 | - | - | TRBV29-1 | TGCAGCGTTAGACGGTACGGAAAAGCGCCTGAAGCTTTCTTT | CSVRRYGKAPEAFF
TRBJ2-3 | - | - | TRBV7-8 | TGTGCCAGCAGCTTAGCGTACAGGGCTCCAGATACGCAGTATTTT | CASSLAYRAPDTQYF
TRBJ2-7 | - | - | TRBV29-1 | TGCAGCGTTTGGAGTGATTCCTACGAGCAGTACTTC | CSVWSDSYEQYF
TRBJ1-1 | - | - | TRBV5-1 | TGCGCCAGCAGCTTGGCGAGGGACACTGAAGCTTTCTTT | CASSLARDTEAFF
TRBJ1-2 | - | - | TRBV6-4 | TGTGCCAGCATCACGGCAGACAGGCAGAACACTAACTATGGCTACACCTTC | CASITADRQNTNYGYTF
TRBJ2-1 | - | TRBD2 | TRBV6-5 | TGTGCCAGCAGTTATCAAGCGGGAGTTAATCACAATGAGCAGTTCTTC | CASSYQAGVNHNEQFF
TRBJ2-7 | - | TRBD1 | TRBV30 | TGTGCCCGGCGGGACAGGGTTTTGGGGGAGCAGTACTTC | CARRDRVLGEQYF
TRBJ2-5 | - | - | TRBV4-1 | TGCGCCAGCAGCCGGCTCTCGTACCAAGAGACCCAGTACTTC | CASSRLSYQETQYF
TRBJ2-3 | - | TRBD2 | TRBV7-2 | TGTGCCAGCAGGATGGGGGGGTACACAGATACGCAGTATTTT | CASRMGGYTDTQYF
TRBJ1-1 | few | - | TRBV2 | TGTGCCAGCAGAGTCGACAGCCTCAGGAGTGAAGCTTTCTTT | CASRVDSLRSEAFF
TRBJ2-6 | - | - | TRBV29-1 | TGCAGCGTTGCCTGGAGCTCTACTGGGGCCAACGTCCTGACTTTC | CSVAWSSTGANVLTF
TRBJ1-4 | - | TRBD1 | TRBV15 | TGTGCCACCAGCAGGGGACAGGGGACCGAAAAACTGTTTTTT | CATSRGQGTEKLFF
TRBJ2-3 | - | TRBD2 | TRBV6-6 | TGTGCCAGCAGCCTAGCGGGCACAGATACGCAGTATTTT | CASSLAGTDTQYF
TRBJ2-2 | - | - | TRBV6-1 | TGTGCCAGCTCTCCGGTACCGGAGACCGGGGAGCTGTTTTTT | CASSPVPETGELFF
TRBJ2-5 | few | TRBD1 | TRBV2 | TGTGCCAGCAGGACAGGGGCTGCCGGGGAGACCCAGTACTTC | CASRTGAAGETQYF
TRBJ2-2 | - | - | TRBV5-1 | TGCGCCAGCACAACTACGAACACCGGGGAGCTGTTTTTT | CASTTTNTGELFF
TRBJ2-1 | few | TRBD2 | TRBV5-4 | TGTGCCAGCAGCACGGAGACTAGCGGGGGCAATGAGCAGTTCTTC | CASSTETSGGNEQFF
TRBJ2-1 | - | TRBD2 | TRBV4-2 | TGTGCCAGCAGCCACGGACTAGCGGGGTCTAATGAGCAGTTCTTC | CASSHGLAGSNEQFF
TRBJ2-7 | - | - | TRBV11-2 | TGTGCCAGCAGCTTAGATGCGAACGAGCAGTACTTC | CASSLDANEQYF
TRBJ2-2 | - | - | TRBV7-8 | TGTGCCAGCATCCTCGACGGGGGTTCAGGGGAGCTGTTTTTT | CASILDGGSGELFF